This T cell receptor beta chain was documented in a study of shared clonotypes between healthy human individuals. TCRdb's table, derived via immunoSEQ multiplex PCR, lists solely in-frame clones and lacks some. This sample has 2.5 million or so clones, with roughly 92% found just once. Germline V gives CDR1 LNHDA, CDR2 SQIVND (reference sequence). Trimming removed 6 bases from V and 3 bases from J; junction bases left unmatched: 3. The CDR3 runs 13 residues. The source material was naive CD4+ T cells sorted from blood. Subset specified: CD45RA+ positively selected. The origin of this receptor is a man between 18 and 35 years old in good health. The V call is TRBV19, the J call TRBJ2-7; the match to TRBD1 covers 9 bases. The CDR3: CASRGDRDYEQYF. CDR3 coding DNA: TGTGCCAGTAGGGGGGACAGGGACTACGAGCAGTACTTC.